This record concerns one TCR beta chain sequence. This CDR3 region has 14 residues. Looked up from germline, CDR1 is SEHNR and CDR2 is FQNEAQ (reference sequence). Trimming removed 5 bases from V and 2 bases from J; junction bases left unmatched: 5. Produced via immunoSEQ multiplex PCR; TCRdb's table is partial and in-frame only. This table has hundreds of thousands of clones, roughly 94% appearing once. The sample comes from a study of shared clonotypes between healthy human individuals. CD8 cells regarded as naive lacked CD45RO, were positively chosen for CCR7, and omitted terminally differentiated effector memory CD45RA+ cells.

Sequenced sample: naive CD8+ T cells sorted from blood. The J gene is TRBJ2-7, the V gene TRBV7-9; 8 positions match TRBD1. The sequence was collected from a young man in good health. CDR3 amino acids: CASSEGQAPYEQYF. The CDR3 DNA reads TGTGCCAGCAGCGAGGGACAGGCCCCCTACGAGCAGTACTTC.